These 13 T cell receptor beta chains share one sample of origin, sequenced in a study of CD8+CD57+ T cells in acquired aplastic anemia. The study profiled TCR beta VDJ and CDR3 using genomic DNA as template. TCRdb re-called the reads with MiXCR, one entry per CDR3 protein. The sample comprises 180,000 or so distinct CDR3 sequences, 40% to 55% of which are singletons, and approximately 3% rests with the top ten. The sequenced material came from sorted CD4+, CD8+, or CD8+CD57+ T cells (not recorded which) from PBMCs. These receptors originate from a human donor in good health.

This clonotype showed up many times. V is TRBV20-1 and J is TRBJ1-5; D might be TRBD1 (5 bases). Germline lookup yields CDR1 DFQATT and CDR2 SNEGSKA (reference sequence). This CDR3 has 15 amino acids. The V and J ends lost 6 bases and 3 bases respectively, with 18 bases between them. CDR3 sequence: CSAESGRALNQPQHF. The CDR3 DNA reads as TGCAGTGCGGAATCGGGACGGGCACTCAATCAGCCCCAGCATTTT.

In the case of this clonotype: This may stem from a read error, because a much larger clone lies one nucleotide away. The chain uses TRBV20-1 and TRBJ2-1; 14 positions agree with TRBD2. Germline lookup yields CDR1 DFQATT and CDR2 SNEGSKA (reference sequence). The CDR3 has 20 amino acids. In DNA, the CDR3 is TGCAGTGCTAGAGATCGGAGGGTCCGACTAGCGGGAGGGCCTTACAGTGAGCAGTTCTTC. Its translation: CSARDRRVRLAGGPYSEQFF.

The V gene is TRBV4-1, the J gene TRBJ1-4, with a weak D call TRBD1 (5 bases). V lost 2 bases and J lost 7, with 23 bases in between. Germline assignment: CDR1 MGHRA and CDR2 YSYEKL. This CDR3 has 18 residues. In nucleotides, the CDR3 is TGCGCCAGCAGCCAACCGCCGGGGGGAATTTCCCGATCTGAAAAACTGTTTTTT. It translates to CASSQPPGGISRSEKLFF.

The table lists this clonotype with many counts. J is TRBJ2-1 and V is TRBV6-5; 8 nucleotides line up with TRBD2. The CDR3 has 14 amino acids. Germline V CDR1 and CDR2: MNHEY, SVGAGI. V shed 6 bases, J shed 10 bases, and the junction held 11 bases outside the gene matches. For the CDR3, the DNA is TGTGCCAGCAGACCAGGACTAGCCCGGGACGAGCAGTTCTTC. Its translation: CASRPGLARDEQFF.

This chain links TRBV24-1 with TRBJ2-3, with 7 bases fitting TRBD2. Germline CDR1 and CDR2: KGHDR and SFDVKD. With 9 bases clipped from V and 0 bases from J, the junction kept 8 bases outside the gene matches. The CDR3 runs 15 residues. CDR3 loop: CATSRSSGSTDTQYF. The CDR3 region has the DNA TGTGCCACCTCGCGCAGTAGCGGGAGCACAGATACGCAGTATTTT.

The table lists this clonotype with a few counts. The chain has TRBV15 and TRBJ2-6, with a tentative D call TRBD1 (5 bases). The CDR3 consists of 16 residues. Germline lookup yields CDR1 LNHNV and CDR2 YYDKDF (reference sequence). V lost 5 bases and J 2 bases, leaving 13 bases between the germline ends. The CDR3 protein is CATSYSAGTGANVLTF. CDR3 in DNA: TGTGCCACCAGCTACTCGGCAGGGACTGGGGCCAACGTCCTGACTTTC.

The V and J genes are TRBV11-1 and TRBJ2-7; TRBD2 aligns across 8 bases. CDR1 and CDR2 from the germline V gene are SGHAT and FQDESV (reference sequence). Losses at the gene ends were 6 bases for V and 2 bases for J; bases not matched to a gene: 12. This CDR3 has 16 residues. The CDR3: CASRMAGTRTTYEQYF. CDR3 bases: TGTGCCAGCAGGATGGCCGGGACTAGGACAACCTACGAGCAGTACTTC.

This clonotype was seen many times. The gene calls are TRBV20-1 and TRBJ1-4; D is uncertain. Trimming cost V 0 bases and J 13 bases, with 12 bases left between them. This CDR3 has 12 residues. Germline-derived CDR1 and CDR2 are DFQATT and SNEGSKA (reference sequence). The CDR3 nucleotides are TGCAGTGCTAGAGAGGGCGGTACTGGACTGTTTTTT. It yields the protein CSAREGGTGLFF.

The V call is TRBV10-3, the J call TRBJ2-1, with D possibly matching TRBD2 (5 bases). The V and J ends lost 3 bases and 6 bases respectively, with 9 bases between them. CDR1 and CDR2 from the germline V gene are ENHRY and SYGVKD. The CDR3 spans 13 residues. CDR3 loop: CAISEDRGNEQFF. CDR3 coding DNA: TGTGCCATCAGTGAAGATCGGGGCAATGAGCAGTTCTTC.

The chain combines TRBV20-1 with TRBJ1-2, with D maybe TRBD1 (5 bases). Between the trimmed V and J ends, which lost 3 bases and 3 bases, there was a span of 20 bases. The germline V gene encodes CDR1 DFQATT and CDR2 SNEGSKA (reference sequence). This CDR3 has 16 residues. This CDR3 is CSARNVRQSGDYGYTF. In DNA form, the CDR3 reads TGCAGTGCTAGGAATGTGAGACAGTCGGGAGACTATGGCTACACCTTC.

This clonotype has a handful of counts. The chain combines TRBV10-1 with TRBJ1-5; D call uncertain. Germline CDR1 WNHNN, CDR2 SYGVQD (reference sequence). V was trimmed by 6 bases and J by 5 bases, leaving 5 bases between them. The CDR3 contains 11 residues. The CDR3 sequence is CASSDDQPQHF. CDR3 nucleotide sequence: TGCGCCAGCAGCGACGATCAGCCCCAGCATTTT.

The chain combines TRBV20-1 with TRBJ1-3; TRBD1 matches at 7 bases. The V gene end was trimmed by 5 bases and the J gene end by 9 bases; junction bases not matched to a gene: 7. The germline V gene encodes CDR1 DFQATT and CDR2 SNEGSKA (reference sequence). The CDR3 is 12 amino acids. Written as DNA, the CDR3 is TGCAGTGCTCTAGGGGGCGGTGGCACCATATATTTT. Translated: CSALGGGGTIYF.

This clonotype was seen ten or more times. V usage is TRBV12-3 or TRBV12-4 and J usage is TRBJ1-1, with 7 bases aligning to TRBD1. V lost 3 bases to trimming and J lost 2 bases; unmatched junction nucleotides: 6. The CDR3 contains 15 residues. DNA of the CDR3: TGTGCCAGCAGTTTGAGGACAGGCCCCAACACTGAAGCTTTCTTT. It specifies CASSLRTGPNTEAFF.